This section outlines one TCR beta chain sequence together with its context. The data derive from a study of control samples from healthy donors and cancer patients. The CDR3 runs to 15 residues. Germline values: CDR1 MNHNY, CDR2 SVGAGI (reference sequence). The V end was cut by 7 bases, the J end by 3 bases, with 18 bases between. Libraries were prepared by immunoSEQ multiplex PCR; TCRdb keeps only in-frame clonotypes and omits some of them. The sample records 100,000 to 150,000 clones, 80% to 95% being singletons. The rearrangement uses TRBV6-6 and TRBJ2-5; D may match TRBD1 or TRBD2 (6 bases each). Sequencing was performed on blood. The source is a man between 18 and 35 years old in good health. In DNA form, the CDR3 reads TGTGCCAGCAACCTGCGGGGAACAGGGAAAGAGACCCAGTACTTC. This translates into CASNLRGTGKETQYF.